This TCR beta chain was sequenced in a study of cytomegalovirus exposure and HLA in healthy donors. Findings of the study overall: Presence/absence comparisons presumed near-even sequencing depth among donors. Within an earlier analysis, most TCR beta V segments proved productive either about 87% or about 30% of the time. Several of the most significant clusters were apparently associated with common viral pathogens in a later analysis. The majority of TCR sequences were rare, yet some public TCRs appeared in many donors.

As to this clone: Its target is unknown.

The study ran its PCR with 60 Vbeta and 13 Jbeta primers. Profiled with immunoSEQ multiplex PCR; TCRdb holds only in-frame clones, not every one. The sample lists 150,000 to 200,000 clones; about 62% were seen once. Germline assignment: CDR1 SGDLS and CDR2 YYNGEE. V was trimmed by 4 bases and J by 1 base, leaving 11 bases between them. The CDR3 spans 14 residues. The sequenced sample was PBMCs. The TCR sequence derives from a man in his forties or fifties in good health and CMV-seronegative. V usage is TRBV9 and J usage is TRBJ1-1; a weak D match, TRBD1 (5 bases). The CDR3 bases are TGTGCCAGCAGCCCTGGGGGGGGGAACACTGAAGCTTTCTTT. Amino acids: CASSPGGGNTEAFF. Full variable domain (rest looked up from reference TRBV9 and TRBJ1-1): DSGVTQTPKHLITATGQRVTLRCSPRSGDLSVYWYQQSLDQGLQFLIQYYNGEERAKGNILERFSAQQFPDLHSELNLSSLELGDSALYFCASSPGGGNTEAFFGQGTRLTVV.